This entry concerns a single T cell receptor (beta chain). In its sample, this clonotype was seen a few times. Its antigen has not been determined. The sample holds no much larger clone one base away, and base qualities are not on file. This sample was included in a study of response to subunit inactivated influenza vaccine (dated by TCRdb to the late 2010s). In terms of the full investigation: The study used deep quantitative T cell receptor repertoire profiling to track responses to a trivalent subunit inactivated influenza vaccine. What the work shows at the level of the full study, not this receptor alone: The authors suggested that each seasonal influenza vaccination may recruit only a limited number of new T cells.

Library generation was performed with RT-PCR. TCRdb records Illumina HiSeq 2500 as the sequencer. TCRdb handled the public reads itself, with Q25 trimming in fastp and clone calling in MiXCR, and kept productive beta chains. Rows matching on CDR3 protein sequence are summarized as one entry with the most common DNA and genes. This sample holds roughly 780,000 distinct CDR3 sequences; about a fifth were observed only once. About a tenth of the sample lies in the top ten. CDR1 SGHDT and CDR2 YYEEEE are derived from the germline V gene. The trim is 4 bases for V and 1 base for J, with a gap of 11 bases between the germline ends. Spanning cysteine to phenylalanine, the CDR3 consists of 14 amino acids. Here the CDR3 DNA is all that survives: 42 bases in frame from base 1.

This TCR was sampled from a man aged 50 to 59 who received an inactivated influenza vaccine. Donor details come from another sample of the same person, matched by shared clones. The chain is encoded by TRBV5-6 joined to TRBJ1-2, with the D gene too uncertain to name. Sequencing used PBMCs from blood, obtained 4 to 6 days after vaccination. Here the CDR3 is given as CASSLGRLNYGYTF. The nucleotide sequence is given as TGTGCCAGCAGCCTCGGCAGACTTAACTATGGCTACACCTTC. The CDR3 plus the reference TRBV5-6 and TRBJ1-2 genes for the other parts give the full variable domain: DAGVTQSPTHLIKTRGQQVTLRCSPKSGHDTVSWYQQALGQGPQFIFQYYEEEERQRGNFPDRFSGHQFPNYSSELNVNALLLGDSALYLCASSLGRLNYGYTFGSGTRLTVV.